These T cell receptor beta chains were read from a single sample in a study of T cell repertoires in cytomegalovirus infection. The antigens these receptors bind are not known. MiXCR was run by TCRdb on the reads, yielding one entry per CDR3 protein. Here the sample spans 750,000 to 900,000 distinct CDR3 sequences, approximately 32% being singletons. The input for sequencing was cultured CD8+ T cells from PBMCs, taken from culture after CMV antigen stimulation. The receptors originated from a human donor in good health (CMV status not recorded). Some clones in this sample may be carry-over from other donors' samples. Both conserved end residues are part of each CDR3. D genes are given only for firm matches. Expanded clones get a size class; other rows say once, few or many, or leave the size out.

len: 14
abundance: .
v_gene: TRBV6-5
d_gene: .
j_gene: TRBJ2-2
CDR3aa: CASSYSDLTGELFF
CDR3nt: TGTGCCAGCAGTTACTCGGATCTCACCGGGGAGCTGTTTTTT

len: 14
abundance: once
v_gene: TRBV4-1
d_gene: TRBD1
j_gene: TRBJ1-1
CDR3aa: CASSRTGMGTEAFF
CDR3nt: TGCGCCAGCAGCCGGACAGGGATGGGGACTGAAGCTTTCTTT

len: 17
abundance: .
v_gene: TRBV23-1
d_gene: .
j_gene: TRBJ2-5
CDR3aa: CASSQSAGSRREETQYF
CDR3nt: TGCGCCAGCAGTCAATCGGCCGGGTCTAGGAGGGAAGAGACCCAGTACTTC

len: 14
abundance: .
v_gene: TRBV12-3/TRBV12-4
d_gene: .
j_gene: TRBJ2-7
CDR3aa: CASSGVISSYEQYF
CDR3nt: TGTGCCAGCAGTGGGGTGATTTCCTCCTACGAGCAGTACTTC

len: 15
abundance: .
v_gene: TRBV4-3
d_gene: TRBD1
j_gene: TRBJ2-3
CDR3aa: CASSPWTGEGDTQYF
CDR3nt: TGCGCCAGCAGCCCCTGGACAGGGGAGGGAGATACGCAGTATTTT

len: 16
abundance: .
v_gene: TRBV7-9
d_gene: TRBD1
j_gene: TRBJ1-1
CDR3aa: CASSPIYRGAETEAFF
CDR3nt: TGTGCCAGCAGCCCTATCTACAGGGGGGCGGAAACTGAAGCTTTCTTT

len: 14
abundance: few
v_gene: TRBV7-9
d_gene: .
j_gene: TRBJ2-3
CDR3aa: CASSLLGLADTQYF
CDR3nt: TGTGCCAGCAGCTTGTTAGGGTTAGCAGATACGCAGTATTTT

len: 16
abundance: .
v_gene: TRBV15
d_gene: TRBD2
j_gene: TRBJ2-5
CDR3aa: CATDRLGLAGKKTQYF
CDR3nt: TGTGCCACAGATCGCCTAGGACTAGCGGGGAAAAAGACCCAGTACTTC

len: 14
abundance: .
v_gene: TRBV10-3
d_gene: .
j_gene: TRBJ1-1
CDR3aa: CAISDEVTNTEAFF
CDR3nt: TGTGCCATCAGTGACGAGGTAACGAACACTGAAGCTTTCTTT

len: 13
abundance: few
v_gene: TRBV5-4
d_gene: .
j_gene: TRBJ1-2
CDR3aa: CASRESRGDGYTF
CDR3nt: TGTGCCAGCAGGGAATCGAGAGGGGATGGCTACACCTTC

len: 13
abundance: .
v_gene: TRBV7-9
d_gene: .
j_gene: TRBJ1-1
CDR3aa: CASTTVKNTEAFF
CDR3nt: TGTGCCAGCACGACGGTTAAGAACACTGAAGCTTTCTTT

len: 15
abundance: few
v_gene: TRBV2
d_gene: .
j_gene: TRBJ2-7
CDR3aa: CASSERRNGNYEQYF
CDR3nt: TGTGCCAGCAGTGAAAGGAGGAACGGGAACTACGAGCAGTACTTC

len: 13
abundance: .
v_gene: TRBV15
d_gene: .
j_gene: TRBJ1-5
CDR3aa: CATSRDLGGPQHF
CDR3nt: TGTGCCACCAGCAGAGATCTAGGGGGGCCCCAGCATTTT